A single sample gave rise to the 4 T cell receptor beta chains below, sequenced in a study of cytomegalovirus exposure and HLA in healthy donors. This PCR relied on a set of 60 Vbeta primers and 13 Jbeta primers. This table comes from immunoSEQ multiplex PCR, and its TCRdb copy is limited to in-frame clones, with some not included. The table has about 130,000 clones, roughly four fifths seen once; the top ten hold 5.9%. Sequencing was carried out using PBMCs. The source of these receptors is a middle-aged woman in good health and CMV-seropositive.

J is TRBJ1-5 and V is TRBV19; D is possibly TRBD1 (6 bases). The CDR3 has 15 residues. Trimming stripped 1 base from V and 6 bases from J, with 13 bases between. The V gene's germline CDR1 is LNHDA and CDR2 SQIVND (reference sequence). The CDR3 DNA is TGTGCCAGTAGTATAGGTTCAGGGGAAGGTCAGCCCCAGCATTTT. Protein: CASSIGSGEGQPQHF.

The chain has TRBV5-6 and TRBJ2-1; perhaps TRBD1 as D (6 bases). The germline CDR1 and CDR2 sequences are SGHDT and YYEEEE. V was trimmed by 4 bases and J by 11 bases, leaving 13 bases between them. The CDR3 contains 12 residues. The CDR3 spells CASSIITGKQFF. CDR3 DNA sequence: TGTGCCAGCAGCATAATAACAGGGAAGCAGTTCTTC.

This clone appeared a few times. This sequence joins TRBV7-8 and TRBJ1-5, with D perhaps matching TRBD1 (5 bases). Germline CDR1 is SGHVS and CDR2 is FQNEAQ. Deletions cut 8 bases from V and 4 bases from J, with 15 bases between. The length of the CDR3 is 14 residues. The CDR3 sequence: CASRPEGRNQPQHF. CDR3 DNA: TGTGCCAGCCGACCAGAGGGGAGGAATCAGCCCCAGCATTTT.

The V gene is TRBV4-2, the J gene TRBJ1-2; 9 nucleotides align to TRBD1. V shed 3 bases, J shed 4 bases, and the junction held 6 bases outside the gene matches. The CDR3 covers 15 residues. From germline, CDR1 is LGHNA and CDR2 YNFKEQ. The DNA of the CDR3 is TGTGCCAGCAGCCAGGAAACAGGGGGCGGCTATGGCTACACCTTC. This gives the protein CASSQETGGGYGYTF.